The text below deals with one TCR beta chain. The record originates from a study of T cell changes during pregnancy in multiple sclerosis. Data came from immunoSEQ multiplex PCR; TCRdb stores just in-frame clones and leaves some out. Of 85,000 to 90,000 clones in the sample, around 93% were seen once. The material sequenced was peripheral blood, taken in the first trimester of pregnancy. The clonotype originates from a female donor in good health, enrolled as a control in a pregnancy study.

CDR3 amino acids: CASSQGSDRGGRETQYF. In nucleotides, the CDR3 is TGCGCCAGCAGCCAAGGGTCCGACAGGGGAGGGCGAGAGACCCAGTACTTC. The chain has TRBV4-3 and TRBJ2-5, with D possibly TRBD1 on 8 matching bases. Trimming shortened V by 1 base and J by 4 bases, and 19 bases separated the two germline ends. CDR3 length equals 17 residues. Germline assignment: CDR1 LGHNA and CDR2 YSLEER.